The clone carrying this T cell receptor beta chain was seen a handful of times. The target antigen is unknown. Germline V gene lookup returns CDR1 MDHEN and CDR2 SYDVKM. Trimming cost V 8 bases and J 4 bases, with 15 bases left between them. The CDR3 is 13 residues long. Molecular barcoding with unique molecular identifiers was used for the TCRbeta library. TCRdb re-called the PCR reads with MiXCR, one entry per CDR3 protein. This table has about 590,000 distinct CDR3 sequences, 10% to 15% appearing once. This entry belongs to a study of T-cell reconstitution after alpha-beta-depleted transplantation in children. Study-wide points: Expanded clones from the graft, numbering several hundred, reportedly supplied alpha-beta T cells about two months after transplant. When one year had passed after transplant, most T-cell counts and diversity came from newly produced T cells. Surviving recipient T cells and thymic progenitors produced the high day-60 TCRbeta diversity seen in some patients.

This receptor was obtained from a male patient younger than 18 who had a stem cell transplant for acute myeloid leukemia, so the T cells may come from the graft donor. The chain couples TRBV28 to TRBJ2-7; D is uncertain. Sequenced material: PBMCs, mostly from graft donor cells, taken 360 days after TCRalphabeta/CD19-depleted stem cell transplant. CDR3: CASGNEVPYEQYF. In nucleotides, the CDR3 is TGTGCCAGCGGCAATGAAGTTCCGTACGAGCAGTACTTC.